This T cell receptor beta chain was retrieved from a study of shared clonotypes between healthy human individuals. About the study: With ages of 18 to 49, the donors were two women and a few men.

Using immunoSEQ multiplex PCR, the repertoire was profiled, and TCRdb retains in-frame clones only, with some absent. The sample carries millions of clones, approximately 93% recorded once. Trimming pared 3 bases from V and 5 bases from J, leaving 13 bases between. The germline V gene has CDR1 GTSNPN and CDR2 SVGIG (reference sequence). CDR3 length: 13 amino acids. Study-wide findings and caveats: Around 5% of naive CD4 clonotypes were shared across a handful of donors.

Note on this clone: Its antigen remains unidentified.

The sequencing input was naive CD4+ T cells from PBMCs. Subset of the sample: CD45RA+ positively selected. The receptor was isolated from a man between 18 and 29 years old in good health. Some clones in this sample may be carry-over from other donors' samples. This chain links TRBV30 with TRBJ2-5; D might be TRBD1 or TRBD2, each matching 5 bases. The CDR3 DNA sequence: TGTGCCTGGAGCGTGGGACCCCGGGAGACCCAGTACTTC. Amino acids: CAWSVGPRETQYF.